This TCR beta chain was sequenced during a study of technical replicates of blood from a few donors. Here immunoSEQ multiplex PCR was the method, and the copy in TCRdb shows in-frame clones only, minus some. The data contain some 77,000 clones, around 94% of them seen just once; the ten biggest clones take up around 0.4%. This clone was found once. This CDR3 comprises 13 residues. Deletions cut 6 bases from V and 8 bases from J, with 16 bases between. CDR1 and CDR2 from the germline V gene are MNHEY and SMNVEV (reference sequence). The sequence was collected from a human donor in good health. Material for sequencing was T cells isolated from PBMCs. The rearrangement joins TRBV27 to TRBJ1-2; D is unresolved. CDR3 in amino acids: CASSNNKFGGYTF. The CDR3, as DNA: TGTGCCAGCAGCAATAACAAATTTGGCGGCTACACCTTC.